This TCR beta chain was profiled in a study of long-term antiretroviral therapy in people with HIV. Version v3.0 of the immunoSEQ assay ran at survey level. Method: immunoSEQ multiplex PCR; TCRdb's copy keeps in-frame clones and lacks some. The table lists roughly 21,000 clones, 80% to 90% of them singletons, with about 8.1% in the top ten. This CDR3 comprises 13 residues. Germline V gene sequence: CDR1 SGHTS, CDR2 YDEGEE. V lost 2 bases and J lost 0, with 5 bases in between. As regards this clone: The antigen is undetermined.

Study-wide results and limits: Upon ART, diversity increased but remained lower than transplant donor controls.

This receptor was obtained from a man between 18 and 29 years old with HIV. The J gene is TRBJ1-1, the V gene TRBV5-8; no definite D call. The material sequenced was unsorted PBMCs, taken 0.2 years before starting antiretroviral therapy. The CDR3 DNA sequence: TGTGCCAGCAGCTTTCAGCTGAACACTGAAGCTTTCTTT. Protein sequence: CASSFQLNTEAFF.